The 10 T cell receptor beta chains below come from one sample, sequenced in a study of beta chain features in type 1 diabetes. cDNA synthesis used the whole RNA isolate, giving expressed TCRB sequences. Produced via immunoSEQ multiplex PCR; TCRdb's table is partial and in-frame only. Seen here are about 160,000 clones, roughly 9.1% observed once, and the top ten hold 2% to 2.5%. The sample comprised central memory CD4+ T cells from blood. The receptors originated from a woman in her late teens or twenties in good health.

This clone was counted only a few times. The chain has TRBV6-6 and TRBJ2-5; 8 nucleotides match TRBD2. CDR3 length: 15 amino acids. V was clipped by 8 bases and J by 5 bases; unmatched bases: 13. CDR1 is MNHNY and CDR2 is SVGAGI in the germline V gene (reference sequence). CDR3 sequence (DNA): TGTGCCAGCCGCCGGAGTAGCGGGATGTGGGAGACCCAGTACTTC. It codes for CASRRSSGMWETQYF.

The sample holds a few counts of this clone. The chain employs TRBV2 and TRBJ2-3; D is ambiguous. The CDR3 runs to 13 residues. Germline CDR1 and CDR2: SNHLY and FYNNEI. The V end was cut by 9 bases, the J end by 2 bases, with 12 bases between. This CDR3 is CARSSGATDTQYF. CDR3 in DNA: TGTGCCAGATCCTCAGGTGCCACAGATACGCAGTATTTT.

This clone was observed a handful of times. The rearrangement links TRBV5-1 to TRBJ2-5; D remains unclear. V lost 4 bases and J lost 3, with 13 bases in between. The CDR3 is 14 amino acids. The germline gives CDR1 SGHRS, CDR2 YFSETQ. CDR3 region: CASSTGTVEETQYF. The CDR3 DNA follows: TGCGCCAGCAGCACGGGTACGGTGGAAGAGACCCAGTACTTC.

This chain joins TRBV6-5 and TRBJ2-7; 12 nucleotides match TRBD2. After removal of 4 bases from V and 7 bases from J, the junction contained 5 bases not matched to a gene. The CDR3 runs to 14 residues. Germline V CDR1 and CDR2: MNHEY, SVGAGI. For the CDR3, the DNA is TGTGCCAGCAGTTGGACTAGCGGGATTCAAGAGCAGTACTTC. Translated, it gives CASSWTSGIQEQYF.

The gene calls are TRBV18 and TRBJ2-5; no firm D call. V was clipped by 4 bases and J by 2 bases, with 8 bases between them. This CDR3 comprises 13 residues. CDR1 and CDR2 from the germline V gene are KGHSH and LQKENI. Here the CDR3 reads CASSRDLQETQYF. The CDR3 DNA is TGTGCCAGCTCACGCGATTTACAAGAGACCCAGTACTTC. The variable domain in full, with the rest retrieved from reference TRBV18 and TRBJ2-5, is NAGVMQNPRHLVRRRGQEARLRCSPMKGHSHVYWYRQLPEEGLKFMVYLQKENIIDESGMPKERFSAEFPKEGPSILRIQQVVRGDSAAYFCASSRDLQETQYFGPGTRLLVL.

This clone was seen more than once but under ten times. The V call is TRBV7-9, the J call TRBJ2-5, with 8 bases fitting TRBD2. Germline-derived CDR1 and CDR2 are SEHNR and FQNEAQ (reference sequence). This CDR3 comprises 18 residues. The V gene end was trimmed by 5 bases and the J gene end by 5 bases; junction bases not matched to a gene: 19. The CDR3 sequence is CASSPIGLALLIQETQYF. The CDR3 DNA reads as TGTGCCAGCAGCCCCATCGGACTAGCCCTACTTATACAGGAGACCCAGTACTTC.

The chain couples TRBV7-9 to TRBJ2-3, with 8 bases that match TRBD2. The CDR3 is 15 amino acids. V dropped 4 bases and J dropped 6; count of bases not matched to a gene: 9. Germline CDR1 is SEHNR and CDR2 is FQNEAQ (reference sequence). CDR3 residues: CASSSSGGPQDTQYF. The CDR3 region has the DNA TGTGCCAGCAGCTCTTCGGGAGGGCCGCAGGATACGCAGTATTTT.

There are a few counts of this clone. The chain joins TRBV18 to TRBJ1-1; TRBD1 might be the D (6 bases). V lost 5 bases and J 1 base, leaving 14 bases between the germline ends. Germline V gene data show CDR1 as KGHSH and CDR2 as LQKENI. The length of the CDR3 is 15 residues. The DNA of the CDR3 is TGTGCCAGCTCAGTAACAGGGACGGGGAACACTGAAGCTTTCTTT. Encoded protein: CASSVTGTGNTEAFF.

This clone was seen a handful of times. The J gene is TRBJ2-1, the V gene TRBV15; 10 nucleotides match TRBD1. V gave up 0 bases and J gave up 1 base; unmatched junction bases: 3. Germline V gives CDR1 LNHNV, CDR2 YYDKDF (reference sequence). This CDR3 has 17 residues. DNA of the CDR3: TGTGCCACCAGCAGAGAAGAGGGACAGGGGTCCTACAATGAGCAGTTCTTC. Its protein is CATSREEGQGSYNEQFF.

The V and J genes are TRBV4-2 and TRBJ1-1; 7 nucleotides match TRBD1. CDR1 LGHNA and CDR2 YNFKEQ come from the germline V gene. The CDR3 has 15 residues. V lost 1 base to trimming and J lost 3 bases; unmatched junction nucleotides: 5. The CDR3: CASSQAGGPYTEAFF. CDR3 nucleotides: TGTGCCAGCAGCCAAGCAGGGGGGCCCTACACTGAAGCTTTCTTT.